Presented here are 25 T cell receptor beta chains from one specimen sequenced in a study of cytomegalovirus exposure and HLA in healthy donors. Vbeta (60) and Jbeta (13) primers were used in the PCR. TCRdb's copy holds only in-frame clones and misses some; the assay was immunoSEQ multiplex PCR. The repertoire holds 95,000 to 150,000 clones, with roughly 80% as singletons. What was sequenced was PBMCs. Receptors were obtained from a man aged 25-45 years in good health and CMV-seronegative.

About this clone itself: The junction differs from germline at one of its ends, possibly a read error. In DNA form, the CDR3 reads TGCGCCAGCAGCTTGCGACAGTTCTCTGGGGCCAACGGCCTGACTTTC. Translating it yields CASSLRQFSGANGLTF. The rearrangement joins TRBV5-1 to TRBJ2-6, with a tentative D call TRBD1 (5 bases). Germline values: CDR1 SGHRS, CDR2 YFSETQ. This CDR3 is 16 amino acids long.

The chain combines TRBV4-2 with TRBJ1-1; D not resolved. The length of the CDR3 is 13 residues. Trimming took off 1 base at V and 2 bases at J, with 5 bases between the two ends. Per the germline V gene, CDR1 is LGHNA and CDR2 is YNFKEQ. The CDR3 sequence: CASSQARNTEAFF. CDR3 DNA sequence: TGTGCCAGCAGCCAAGCTAGAAACACTGAAGCTTTCTTT.

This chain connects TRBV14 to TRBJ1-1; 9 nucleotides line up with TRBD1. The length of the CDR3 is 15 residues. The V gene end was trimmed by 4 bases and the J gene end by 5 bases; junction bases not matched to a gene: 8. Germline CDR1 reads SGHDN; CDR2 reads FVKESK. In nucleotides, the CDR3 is TGTGCCAGCAGCCTACTGACAGGGGGTCGAACTGAAGCTTTCTTT. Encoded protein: CASSLLTGGRTEAFF.

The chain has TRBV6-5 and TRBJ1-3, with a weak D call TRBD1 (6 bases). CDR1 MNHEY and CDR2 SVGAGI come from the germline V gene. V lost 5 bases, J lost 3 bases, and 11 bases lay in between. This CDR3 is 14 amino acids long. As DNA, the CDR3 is TGTGCCAGCAGTCAGGGGACTATTGGAAACACCATATATTTT. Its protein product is CASSQGTIGNTIYF.

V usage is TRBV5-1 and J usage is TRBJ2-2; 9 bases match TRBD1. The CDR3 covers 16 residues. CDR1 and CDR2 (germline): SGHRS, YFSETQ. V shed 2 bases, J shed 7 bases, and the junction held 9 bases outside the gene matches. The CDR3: CASSLRPGQGIGELFF. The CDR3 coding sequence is TGCGCCAGCAGCTTAAGACCGGGACAGGGTATCGGGGAGCTGTTTTTT.

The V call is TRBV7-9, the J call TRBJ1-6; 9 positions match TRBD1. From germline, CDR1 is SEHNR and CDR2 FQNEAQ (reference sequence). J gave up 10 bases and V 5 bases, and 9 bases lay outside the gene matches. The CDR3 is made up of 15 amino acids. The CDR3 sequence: CASSLSQGAESPLHF. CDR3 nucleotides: TGTGCCAGCAGCCTCTCACAGGGGGCTGAGTCACCCCTCCACTTT. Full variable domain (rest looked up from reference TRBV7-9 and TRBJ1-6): DTGVSQNPRHKITKRGQNVTFRCDPISEHNRLYWYRQTLGQGPEFLTYFQNEAQLEKSRLLSDRFSAERPKGSFSTLEIQRTEQGDSAMYLCASSLSQGAESPLHFGNGTRLTVT.

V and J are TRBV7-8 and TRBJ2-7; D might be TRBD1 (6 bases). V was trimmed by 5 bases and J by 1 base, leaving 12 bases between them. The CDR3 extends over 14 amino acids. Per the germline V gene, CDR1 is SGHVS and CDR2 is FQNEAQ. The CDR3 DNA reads TGTGCCAGCAGCGGAGATGGACAGTCCTACGAGCAGTACTTC. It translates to CASSGDGQSYEQYF.

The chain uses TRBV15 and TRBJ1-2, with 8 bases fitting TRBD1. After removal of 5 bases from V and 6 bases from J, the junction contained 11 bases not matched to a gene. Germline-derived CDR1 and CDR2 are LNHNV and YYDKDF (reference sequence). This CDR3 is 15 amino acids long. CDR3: CATSRPGQEVDGYTF. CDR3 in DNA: TGTGCCACCAGCCGGCCGGGACAGGAAGTTGATGGCTACACCTTC.

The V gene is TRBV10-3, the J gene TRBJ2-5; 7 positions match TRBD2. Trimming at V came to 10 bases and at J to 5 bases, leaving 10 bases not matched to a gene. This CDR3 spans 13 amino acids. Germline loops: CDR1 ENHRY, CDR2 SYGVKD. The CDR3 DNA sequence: TGTGCCACGGGGGGAGCGGTCGGTGAGACCCAGTACTTC. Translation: CATGGAVGETQYF.

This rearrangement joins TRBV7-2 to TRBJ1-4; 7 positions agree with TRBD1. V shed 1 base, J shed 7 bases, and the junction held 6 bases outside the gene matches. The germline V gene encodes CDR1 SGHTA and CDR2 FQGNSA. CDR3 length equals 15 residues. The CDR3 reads CASSLVRDRGEKLFF. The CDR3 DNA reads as TGTGCCAGCAGCTTAGTCCGGGACAGAGGTGAAAAACTGTTTTTT. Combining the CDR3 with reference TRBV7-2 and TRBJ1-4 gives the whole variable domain GAGVSQSPSNKVTEKGKDVELRCDPISGHTALYWYRQSLGQGLEFLIYFQGNSAPDKSGLPSDRFSAERTGGSVSTLTIQRTQQEDSAVYLCASSLVRDRGEKLFFGSGTQLSVL.

The CDR3 loop is CASSPRLVGAVETQYF. Written as DNA, the CDR3 is TGTGCCAGTAGTCCACGGTTGGTGGGGGCCGTGGAGACCCAGTACTTC. This chain joins TRBV19 and TRBJ2-5; TRBD1 is a possible D gene (6 bases). The germline V gene encodes CDR1 LNHDA and CDR2 SQIVND (reference sequence). V was shortened by 5 bases and J by 5 bases, with 21 bases between the two germline ends. CDR3 length: 16 residues. Using reference TRBV19 and TRBJ2-5 for the parts outside the CDR3, the full variable domain is DGGITQSPKYLFRKEGQNVTLSCEQNLNHDAMYWYRQDPGQGLRLIYYSQIVNDFQKGDIAEGYSVSREKKESFPLTVTSAQKNPTAFYLCASSPRLVGAVETQYFGPGTRLLVL.

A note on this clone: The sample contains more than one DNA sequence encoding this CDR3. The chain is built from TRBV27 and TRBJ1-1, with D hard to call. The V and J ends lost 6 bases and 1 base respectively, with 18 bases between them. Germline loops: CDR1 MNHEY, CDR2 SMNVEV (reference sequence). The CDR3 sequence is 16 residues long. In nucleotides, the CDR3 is TGTGCCAGCAGCACCTTCGGGAGCGGAGGGAACACTGAAGCTTTCTTT. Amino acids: CASSTFGSGGNTEAFF.

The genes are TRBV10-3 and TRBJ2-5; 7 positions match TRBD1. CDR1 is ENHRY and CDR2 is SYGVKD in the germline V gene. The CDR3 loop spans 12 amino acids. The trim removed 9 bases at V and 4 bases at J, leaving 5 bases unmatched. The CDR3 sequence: CAIRQGGETQYF. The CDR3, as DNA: TGTGCCATACGACAGGGTGGAGAGACCCAGTACTTC.

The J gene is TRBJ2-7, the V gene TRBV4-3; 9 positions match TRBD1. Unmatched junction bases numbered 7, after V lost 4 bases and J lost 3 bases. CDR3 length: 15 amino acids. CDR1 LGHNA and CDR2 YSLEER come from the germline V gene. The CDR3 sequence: CASSLWRDRVYEQYF. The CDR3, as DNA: TGCGCCAGCAGCCTCTGGCGGGACAGGGTCTACGAGCAGTACTTC.

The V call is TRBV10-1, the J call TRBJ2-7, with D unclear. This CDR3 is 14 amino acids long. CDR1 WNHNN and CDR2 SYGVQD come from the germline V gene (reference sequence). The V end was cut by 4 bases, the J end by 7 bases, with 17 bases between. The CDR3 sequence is CASSVRRPSEEQYF. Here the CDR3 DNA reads TGCGCCAGCAGTGTGCGCCGTCCGTCGGAGGAGCAGTACTTC.

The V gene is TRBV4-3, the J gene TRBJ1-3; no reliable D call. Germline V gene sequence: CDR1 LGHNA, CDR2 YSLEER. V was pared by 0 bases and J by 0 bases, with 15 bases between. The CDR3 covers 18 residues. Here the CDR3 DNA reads TGCGCCAGCAGCCAAGATCGTAGCGGCGGAGTCTCTGGAAACACCATATATTTT. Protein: CASSQDRSGGVSGNTIYF.

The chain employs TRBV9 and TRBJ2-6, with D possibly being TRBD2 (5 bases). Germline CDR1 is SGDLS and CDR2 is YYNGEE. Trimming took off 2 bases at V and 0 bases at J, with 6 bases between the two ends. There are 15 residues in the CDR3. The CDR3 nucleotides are TGTGCCAGCAGCGTCCGGGGCTCTGGGGCCAACGTCCTGACTTTC. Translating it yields CASSVRGSGANVLTF.

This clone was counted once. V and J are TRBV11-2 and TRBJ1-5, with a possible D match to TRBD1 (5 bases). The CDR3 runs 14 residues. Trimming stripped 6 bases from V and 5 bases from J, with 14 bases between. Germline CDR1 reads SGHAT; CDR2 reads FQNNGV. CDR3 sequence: CASSFAGRDQPQHF. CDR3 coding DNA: TGTGCCAGCAGTTTCGCCGGCAGGGATCAGCCCCAGCATTTT.

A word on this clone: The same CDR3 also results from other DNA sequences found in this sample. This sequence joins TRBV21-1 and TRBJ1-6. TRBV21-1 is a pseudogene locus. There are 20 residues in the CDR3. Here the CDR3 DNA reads TGTGCCAGCAGCAAATGGGCGGGTCTCCAGGCCCCCTTCTATAATTCACCCCTCCACTTT. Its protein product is CASSKWAGLQAPFYNSPLHF.

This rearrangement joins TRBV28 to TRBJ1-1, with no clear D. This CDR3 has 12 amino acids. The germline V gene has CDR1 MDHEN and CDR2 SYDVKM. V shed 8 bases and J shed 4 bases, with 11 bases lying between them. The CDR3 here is CASLEAATEAFF. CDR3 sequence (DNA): TGTGCCAGCCTCGAGGCGGCCACTGAAGCTTTCTTT.

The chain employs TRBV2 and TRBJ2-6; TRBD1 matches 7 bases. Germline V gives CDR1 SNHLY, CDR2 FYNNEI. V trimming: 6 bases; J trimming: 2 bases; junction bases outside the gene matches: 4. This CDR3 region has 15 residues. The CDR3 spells CASSADRAGANVLTF. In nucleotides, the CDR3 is TGTGCCAGCAGCGCTGACAGGGCTGGGGCCAACGTCCTGACTTTC. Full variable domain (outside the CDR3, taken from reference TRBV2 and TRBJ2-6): EPEVTQTPSHQVTQMGQEVILRCVPISNHLYFYWYRQILGQKVEFLVSFYNNEISEKSEIFDDQFSVERPDGSNFTLKIRSTKLEDSAMYFCASSADRAGANVLTFGAGSRLTVL.

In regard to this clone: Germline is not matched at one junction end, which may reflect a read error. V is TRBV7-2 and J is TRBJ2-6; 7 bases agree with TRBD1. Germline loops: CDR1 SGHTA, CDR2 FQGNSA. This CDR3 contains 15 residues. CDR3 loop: CASSRQGSGANGLTF. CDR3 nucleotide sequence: TGTGCCAGCAGCCGACAGGGATCTGGGGCCAACGGCCTGACTTTC. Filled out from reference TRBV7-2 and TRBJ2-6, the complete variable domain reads GAGVSQSPSNKVTEKGKDVELRCDPISGHTALYWYRQSLGQGLEFLIYFQGNSAPDKSGLPSDRFSAERTGGSVSTLTIQRTQQEDSAVYLCASSRQGSGANGLTFGAGSRLTVL.

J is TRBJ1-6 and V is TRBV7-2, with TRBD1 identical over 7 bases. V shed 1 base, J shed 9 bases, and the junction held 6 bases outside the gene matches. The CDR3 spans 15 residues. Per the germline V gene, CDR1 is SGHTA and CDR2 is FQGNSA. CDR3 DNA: TGTGCCAGCAGCTTAGAACTCAGGGGGGCTTCACCCCTCCACTTT. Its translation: CASSLELRGASPLHF.

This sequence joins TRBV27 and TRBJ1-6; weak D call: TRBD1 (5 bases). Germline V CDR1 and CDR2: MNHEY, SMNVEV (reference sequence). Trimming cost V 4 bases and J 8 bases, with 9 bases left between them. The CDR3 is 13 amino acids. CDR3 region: CASSSGGYSPLHF. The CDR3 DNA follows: TGTGCCAGCAGTTCCGGGGGTTATTCACCCCTCCACTTT.

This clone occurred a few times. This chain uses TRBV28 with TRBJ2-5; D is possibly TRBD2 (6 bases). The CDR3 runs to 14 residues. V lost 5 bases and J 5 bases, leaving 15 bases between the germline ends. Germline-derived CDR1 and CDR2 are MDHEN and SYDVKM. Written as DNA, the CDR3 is TGTGCCAGCAGTCAGACTAGGGCATGGGAGACCCAGTACTTC. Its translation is CASSQTRAWETQYF. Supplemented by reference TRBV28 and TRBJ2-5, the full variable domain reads DVKVTQSSRYLVKRTGEKVFLECVQDMDHENMFWYRQDPGLGLRLIYFSYDVKMKEKGDIPEGYSVSREKKERFSLILESASTNQTSMYLCASSQTRAWETQYFGPGTRLLVL.